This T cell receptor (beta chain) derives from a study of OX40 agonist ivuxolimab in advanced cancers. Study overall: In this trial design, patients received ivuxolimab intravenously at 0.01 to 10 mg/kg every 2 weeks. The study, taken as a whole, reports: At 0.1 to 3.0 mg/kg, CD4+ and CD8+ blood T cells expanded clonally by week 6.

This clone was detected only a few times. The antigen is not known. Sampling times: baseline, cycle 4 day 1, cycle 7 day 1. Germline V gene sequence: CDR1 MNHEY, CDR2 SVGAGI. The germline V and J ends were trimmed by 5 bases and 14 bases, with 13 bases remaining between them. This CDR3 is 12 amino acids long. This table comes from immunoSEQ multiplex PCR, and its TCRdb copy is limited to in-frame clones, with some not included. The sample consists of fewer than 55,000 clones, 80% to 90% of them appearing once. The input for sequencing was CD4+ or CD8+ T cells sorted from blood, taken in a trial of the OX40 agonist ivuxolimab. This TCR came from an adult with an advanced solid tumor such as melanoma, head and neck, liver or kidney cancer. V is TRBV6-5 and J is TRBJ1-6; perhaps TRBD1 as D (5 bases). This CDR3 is CASSPGRTSLHF. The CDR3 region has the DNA TGTGCCAGCAGTCCAGGACGGACATCCCTCCACTTT.